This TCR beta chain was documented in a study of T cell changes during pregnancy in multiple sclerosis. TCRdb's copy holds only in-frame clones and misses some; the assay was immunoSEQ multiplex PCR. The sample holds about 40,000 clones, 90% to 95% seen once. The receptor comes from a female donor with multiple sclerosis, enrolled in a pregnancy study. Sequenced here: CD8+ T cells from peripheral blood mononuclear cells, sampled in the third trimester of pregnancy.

Written as DNA, the CDR3 is TGTGCCAGCAGCTTATTCCCCTATGGCTACACCTTC. Translated, it gives CASSLFPYGYTF. V usage is TRBV4-2 and J usage is TRBJ1-2, with unresolved D. This CDR3 contains 12 residues. Germline values: CDR1 LGHNA, CDR2 YNFKEQ. Between the trimmed V and J ends, which lost 5 bases and 4 bases, there was a span of 8 bases.